This passage covers 9 T cell receptor beta chains from one sample sequenced in a study of blood T cell repertoires in COVID-19. TCRdb keeps only in-frame clones here, not all; method: immunoSEQ multiplex PCR. The table records about 250,000 clones, 86% of them present only once. Sequencing was carried out using PBMCs or T cells enriched from blood (not recorded which). The source of these receptors is a man between 35 and 55 years old who had recovered from COVID-19.

The genes are TRBV28 and TRBJ2-1; D might be TRBD1 (6 bases). CDR3 length: 17 residues. V lost 1 base and J lost 7, with 20 bases in between. Germline CDR1 and CDR2: MDHEN and SYDVKM. For the CDR3, the DNA is TGTGCCAGCAGTTTATATGGGACACGATCTCGGGGAAATGAGCAGTTCTTC. Amino acids: CASSLYGTRSRGNEQFF.

The rearrangement uses TRBV2 and TRBJ2-1; TRBD1 agrees at 9 bases. Germline V gives CDR1 SNHLY, CDR2 FYNNEI. V lost 5 bases, J lost 8 bases, and 10 bases stayed unmatched. The CDR3 length is 15 residues. The CDR3 nucleotides are TGTGCCAGCAGTCGAACCGGGACAGGGACGCATGAGCAGTTCTTC. Translating it yields CASSRTGTGTHEQFF.

The V and J genes are TRBV5-1 and TRBJ2-7, with 11 bases fitting TRBD2. The CDR3 length is 17 residues. Trimming took 2 bases from V and 2 from J; bases not matched to a gene: 9. CDR1 and CDR2 from the germline V gene are SGHRS and YFSETQ. The CDR3 loop is CASSLRLAGGNPYEQYF. Here the CDR3 DNA reads TGCGCCAGCAGCTTACGCCTAGCGGGAGGAAACCCCTACGAGCAGTACTTC.

This chain links TRBV7-2 with TRBJ2-5, with D perhaps TRBD2 (6 bases). This CDR3 is 13 amino acids long. Trimming pared 2 bases from V and 3 bases from J, leaving 7 bases between. Germline V gene lookup returns CDR1 SGHTA and CDR2 FQGNSA. This chain's CDR3 is CASSLQREETQYF. The CDR3 DNA is TGTGCCAGCAGCTTACAGCGGGAAGAGACCCAGTACTTC.

This clone was counted a few times. The CDR3 nucleotides are TGTGCCAGCAGTGAAGGTTGGGGGAGCGGGGATACGCAGTATTTT. Amino acid sequence: CASSEGWGSGDTQYF. The rearrangement joins TRBV2 to TRBJ2-3; D perhaps matches TRBD2 (6 bases). This CDR3 is 15 amino acids long. Trimming took 1 base from V and 6 from J, leaving 14 bases between them. The germline V gene has CDR1 SNHLY and CDR2 FYNNEI.

This sequence joins TRBV7-2 and TRBJ2-7, with D possibly matching TRBD2 (5 bases). Trimming cost V 3 bases and J 7 bases, with 13 bases left between them. This CDR3 has 13 residues. The germline gives CDR1 SGHTA, CDR2 FQGNSA. CDR3 DNA: TGTGCCAGCAGCTTTCGTGTCAGAGGGGAGCAGTACTTC. It translates to CASSFRVRGEQYF.

The rearrangement links TRBV4-1 to TRBJ2-1; 8 nucleotides align to TRBD2. Per the germline V gene, CDR1 is MGHRA and CDR2 is YSYEKL. This CDR3 comprises 16 residues. Trimming removed 1 base from V and 1 base from J; junction bases left unmatched: 3. DNA for the CDR3: TGCGCCAGCAGCCAAGGCAGCGGGAGATCCTACAATGAGCAGTTCTTC. Protein product: CASSQGSGRSYNEQFF.

The chain employs TRBV5-4 and TRBJ1-1, with 7 bases matching TRBD1. V lost 0 bases and J lost 1; bases outside the gene matches: 3. Germline CDR1 and CDR2: SGHNT and YYREEE (reference sequence). The CDR3 spans 15 residues. DNA for the CDR3: TGTGCCAGCAGCTTGGCAGACAGGGCGAACACTGAAGCTTTCTTT. This encodes CASSLADRANTEAFF.

This sequence joins TRBV27 and TRBJ1-1; D is ambiguous. Germline V gene data show CDR1 as MNHEY and CDR2 as SMNVEV (reference sequence). The germline V and J ends were trimmed by 5 bases and 3 bases, with 16 bases remaining between them. This CDR3 spans 15 amino acids. Here the CDR3 DNA reads TGTGCCAGCAGTCCCATCGGGAGTGGATACACTGAAGCTTTCTTT. Amino acids: CASSPIGSGYTEAFF.